Shown below are 19 T cell receptor beta chains from a single sample sequenced in a study of blood T cells in healthy people across ages. Sample-barcoded 5' priming and a J-beta primer mix drove a second PCR of 7 to 11 cycles. TCRdb re-called the 5' RACE reads with MiXCR, one entry per CDR3 protein. The sample includes about 620,000 distinct CDR3 sequences, around 50% of them seen just once. The sample comprised blood. The source of these receptors is a woman over 75 in good health.

The chain couples TRBV20-1 to TRBJ2-7; 9 bases are a match to TRBD2. Trimming cost V 6 bases and J 3 bases; bases outside gene matches: 9. Germline assignment: CDR1 DFQATT and CDR2 SNEGSKA (reference sequence). The CDR3 has 14 residues. The CDR3 coding sequence is TGCAGTGCCATAGACTTAGCGGGGGACTACGAGCAGTACTTC. It specifies CSAIDLAGDYEQYF.

This clonotype came up many times. V is TRBV10-3 and J is TRBJ2-1, with D perhaps TRBD1 (5 bases). The CDR3 runs to 12 residues. V lost 6 bases and J lost 10, with 13 bases in between. Germline values: CDR1 ENHRY, CDR2 SYGVKD. Here the CDR3 DNA reads TGTGCCATCAGCTCAAGGACAAGGGAGCAGTTCTTC. It is translated as CAISSRTREQFF.

About this clonotype itself: A much larger clone is a single base away; this may be a read error. This chain joins TRBV7-6 and TRBJ2-7; no clear D gene. The CDR3 has 17 residues. The germline gives CDR1 SGHVS, CDR2 FNYEAQ. The V end lost 1 base, the J end lost 10 bases, and 26 bases lay between the germline ends. Written as DNA, the CDR3 is TGTGCCAGCAGCTTAGTTGGTGGCCAGTTAGTTCAAGAGATCCAGTACTTC. Translating gives CASSLVGGQLVQEIQYF.

This clonotype was seen more than once but under ten times. The gene calls are TRBV20-1 and TRBJ2-1; perhaps TRBD1 as D (6 bases). This CDR3 has 15 residues. CDR1 is DFQATT and CDR2 is SNEGSKA in the germline V gene (reference sequence). Deletions cut 3 bases from V and 4 bases from J, with 16 bases between. The CDR3 DNA reads TGCAGTGCTAGTAGGGGGAGCTTAGGGTACAATGAGCAGTTCTTC. It codes for CSASRGSLGYNEQFF.

In its sample, this clonotype was seen a few times. J is TRBJ2-4 and V is TRBV7-2; TRBD1 agrees at 7 bases. The V gene's germline CDR1 is SGHTA and CDR2 FQGNSA. J was trimmed by 4 bases and V by 0 bases; bases with no gene match: 0. The CDR3 totals 14 residues. The chain's CDR3 is CASSLAGQKNIQYF. The CDR3 region has the DNA TGTGCCAGCAGCTTAGCGGGACAGAAAAACATTCAGTACTTC.

On this clonotype: A much larger clonotype is one base distant, so this may be a read error. This chain joins TRBV20-1 and TRBJ2-5, with a possible D match to TRBD2 (6 bases). Germline assignment: CDR1 DFQATT and CDR2 SNEGSKA (reference sequence). With 5 bases removed from V and 0 bases from J, the gap between germline ends came to 7 bases. The CDR3 extends over 12 amino acids. CDR3 bases: TGCAGTGCTGGGGACTACCAAGAGACCCAGTACTTC. Protein: CSAGDYQETQYF.

In this sample, this clonotype turned up many times. The chain is built from TRBV24-1 and TRBJ2-7, with D tentatively TRBD1 or TRBD2 (5 bases each). In germline, CDR1 is KGHDR, CDR2 SFDVKD. The length of the CDR3 is 13 residues. Trimming cost V 7 bases and J 7 bases, with 16 bases left between them. The CDR3 protein is CATSPGRWKEQYF. The CDR3 DNA reads TGTGCCACCAGCCCGGGACGGTGGAAAGAGCAGTACTTC.

As concerns this clonotype: A clone one base away is much larger, so this may be a read error. The genes are TRBV7-2 and TRBJ2-7; 9 nucleotides line up with TRBD1. The DNA end favors TRBJ2-5, so the J call may be wrong. CDR1 SGHTA and CDR2 FQGNSA come from the germline V gene. The CDR3 consists of 14 residues. The CDR3: CAGRTTGGTETQYF. CDR3 nucleotides: TGTGCCGGCAGAACAACAGGGGGCACAGAGACCCAGTACTTC.

V usage is TRBV25-1 and J usage is TRBJ2-7; D not resolved. Germline V gene lookup returns CDR1 MGHDK and CDR2 SYGVNS. The CDR3 has 16 residues. The ends were cut back, 4 bases at V and 7 bases at J, with 23 bases in the middle. The CDR3 loop is CASSVLQISSYNEQYF. The DNA of the CDR3 is TGTGCCAGCAGTGTCCTTCAAATCAGCTCCTACAATGAGCAGTACTTC.

This clonotype was observed once. This may arise from a read error, as a much more abundant clone is one base away. The chain recombines TRBV20-1 with TRBJ1-1; D remains ambiguous. Between the trimmed V and J ends, which lost 0 bases and 0 bases, there was a span of 8 bases. Germline loops: CDR1 DFQATT, CDR2 SNEGSKA (reference sequence). The CDR3 has 14 amino acids. CDR3 DNA sequence: TGCAGTGCTAGAGAGGACGGTTTGAACACTGAAGCTTTCTTT. Encoded protein: CSAREDGLNTEAFF.

The sample holds one count of this clonotype. A much larger clone is a single base away; this may be a read error. CDR3 residues: CASSLSRDRWETQFF. CDR3 nucleotide sequence: TGTGCCAGCAGTTTAAGCCGGGACAGATGGGAGACCCAGTTCTTC. V and J are TRBV27 and TRBJ2-1, with TRBD1 identical over 7 bases. Germline V gene data show CDR1 as MNHEY and CDR2 as SMNVEV (reference sequence). This CDR3 has 15 amino acids. The V and J ends lost 2 bases and 13 bases, in that order; junction bases with no gene match: 14.

This clonotype appeared a few times. The chain uses TRBV18 and TRBJ1-6; D perhaps matches TRBD1 (6 bases). Germline assignment: CDR1 KGHSH and CDR2 LQKENI. Trimming shortened V by 6 bases and J by 5 bases, and 17 bases separated the two germline ends. The CDR3 covers 16 residues. The CDR3 protein is CASSQGGENNNSPLHF. The CDR3 DNA reads TGTGCCAGCTCCCAAGGGGGGGAAAATAATAATTCACCCCTCCACTTT.

This clonotype was observed at least ten times. The V call is TRBV7-3, the J call TRBJ2-5; 7 nucleotides agree with TRBD2. Germline CDR1 and CDR2: SGHTA and FQGTGA. CDR3 length: 12 amino acids. V shed 3 bases, J shed 9 bases, and the junction held 4 bases outside the gene matches. CDR3 region: CASSFDGGAQYF. CDR3 DNA sequence: TGTGCCAGCAGCTTCGATGGGGGGGCCCAGTACTTC.

This clonotype appeared a single time. The J gene is TRBJ2-1, the V gene TRBV20-1; 8 nucleotides line up with TRBD2. V was clipped by 0 bases and J by 12 bases; unmatched bases: 13. The CDR3 covers 15 residues. Germline CDR1 and CDR2: DFQATT and SNEGSKA (reference sequence). In nucleotides, the CDR3 is TGCAGTGCTAGAGATCCAGCGGGGGTGGGCCATGGGCAGTTCTTC. Amino acids: CSARDPAGVGHGQFF.

On this clonotype: Lacking the conserved final phenylalanine or tryptophan, this CDR3 likely reflects a read error. The DNA is left out, because the CDR3 cannot be placed on it with certainty; the CDR3 is given as TCRdb lists it. V gene TRBV4-1 combines with J gene TRBJ2-5; TRBD2, the D gene given by the table, was not confirmed from the DNA. The CDR3 spans 16 residues, counting both ends. Germline V gene lookup returns CDR1 MGHRA and CDR2 YSYEKL. The CDR3 region is CASSLNAGGIQETRYV.

This clonotype was seen many times. The genes are TRBV2 and TRBJ1-5, with a possible D match to TRBD1 (6 bases). V lost 7 bases to trimming and J lost 0 bases, with 19 bases between them. The germline gives CDR1 SNHLY, CDR2 FYNNEI. The CDR3 consists of 17 residues. The CDR3 loop is CASIGGGGPYSNQPQHF. Here the CDR3 DNA reads TGTGCCAGCATCGGAGGAGGGGGACCCTATAGCAATCAGCCCCAGCATTTT. The full variable domain, in which reference TRBV2 and TRBJ1-5 provide the parts outside the CDR3, is EPEVTQTPSHQVTQMGQEVILRCVPISNHLYFYWYRQILGQKVEFLVSFYNNEISEKSEIFDDQFSVERPDGSNFTLKIRSTKLEDSAMYFCASIGGGGPYSNQPQHFGDGTRLSIL.

V gene TRBV11-2 combines with J gene TRBJ2-7; D is ambiguous. This CDR3 contains 13 residues. Germline lookup yields CDR1 SGHAT and CDR2 FQNNGV. With 1 base removed from V and 5 bases from J, the gap between germline ends came to 9 bases. CDR3 in DNA: TGTGCCAGCAGCTTAGTTGGAGTCGACGAGCAGTACTTC. Encoded protein: CASSLVGVDEQYF.

V usage is TRBV30 and J usage is TRBJ2-7; unclear D gene. The CDR3 runs to 14 residues. With 0 bases removed from V and 3 bases from J, the gap between germline ends came to 12 bases. Germline values: CDR1 GTSNPN, CDR2 SVGIG (reference sequence). The chain's CDR3 is CAWSVSSVLYEQYF. The CDR3, as DNA: TGTGCCTGGAGTGTATCGTCAGTCCTCTACGAGCAGTACTTC. Complete variable domain (other parts from reference TRBV30 and TRBJ2-7): SQTIHQWPATLVQPVGSPLSLECTVEGTSNPNLYWYRQAAGRGLQLLFYSVGIGQISSEVPQNLSASRPQDRQFILSSKKLLLSDSGFYLCAWSVSSVLYEQYFGPGTRLTVT.

The chain combines TRBV5-5 with TRBJ2-1; 11 bases map to TRBD2. This CDR3 has 15 residues. The germline gives CDR1 SGHKS, CDR2 YYEKEE (reference sequence). V trimming: 4 bases; J trimming: 4 bases; junction bases outside the gene matches: 4. The CDR3, as DNA: TGTGCCAGCAGCATACTAGCGGGAGCTTACAATGAGCAGTTCTTC. Amino acids: CASSILAGAYNEQFF.